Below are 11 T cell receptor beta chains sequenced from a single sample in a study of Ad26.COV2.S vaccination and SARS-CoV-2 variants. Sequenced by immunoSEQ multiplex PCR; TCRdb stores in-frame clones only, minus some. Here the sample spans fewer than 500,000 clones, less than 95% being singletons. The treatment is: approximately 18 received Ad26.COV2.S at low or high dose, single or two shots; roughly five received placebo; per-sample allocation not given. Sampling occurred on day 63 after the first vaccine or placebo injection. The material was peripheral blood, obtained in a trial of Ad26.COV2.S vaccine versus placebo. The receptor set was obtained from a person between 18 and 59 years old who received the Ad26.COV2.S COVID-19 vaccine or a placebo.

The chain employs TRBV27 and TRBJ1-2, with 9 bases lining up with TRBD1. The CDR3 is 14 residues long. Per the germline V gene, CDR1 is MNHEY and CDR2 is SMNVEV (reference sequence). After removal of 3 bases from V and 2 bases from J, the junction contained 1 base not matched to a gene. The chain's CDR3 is CASSFGTGNYGYTF. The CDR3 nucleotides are TGTGCCAGCAGTTTTGGGACAGGGAACTATGGCTACACCTTC.

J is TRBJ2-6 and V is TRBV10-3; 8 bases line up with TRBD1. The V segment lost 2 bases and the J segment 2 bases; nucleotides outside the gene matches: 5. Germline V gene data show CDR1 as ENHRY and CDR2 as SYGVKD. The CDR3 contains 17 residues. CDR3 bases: TGTGCCATCAGTGAGGCCCCAGGGGGCGCTGGGGCCAACGTCCTGACTTTC. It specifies CAISEAPGGAGANVLTF.

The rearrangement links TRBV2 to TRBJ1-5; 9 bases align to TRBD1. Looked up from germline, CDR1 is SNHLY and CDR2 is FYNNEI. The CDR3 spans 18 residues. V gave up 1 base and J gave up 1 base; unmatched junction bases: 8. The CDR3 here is CASSEEGQGFPSNQPQHF. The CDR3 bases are TGTGCCAGCAGTGAAGAGGGACAGGGTTTCCCCAGCAATCAGCCCCAGCATTTT.

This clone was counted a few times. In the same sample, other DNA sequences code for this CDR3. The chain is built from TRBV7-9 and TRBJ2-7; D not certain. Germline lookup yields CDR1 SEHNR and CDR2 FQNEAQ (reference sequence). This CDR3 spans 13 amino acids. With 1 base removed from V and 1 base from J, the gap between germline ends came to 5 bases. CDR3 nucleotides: TGTGCCAGCAGCTTAGACGGTTCCTACGAGCAGTACTTC. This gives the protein CASSLDGSYEQYF.

Here the CDR3 DNA reads TGTGCCAGCAGCTTAGTCGGTGACGGTGCGGGAGGGCCTTTGTACGAGCAGTACTTC. Protein: CASSLVGDGAGGPLYEQYF. The chain is built from TRBV7-2 and TRBJ2-7; 9 bases map to TRBD2. The CDR3 spans 19 residues. V shed 1 base, J shed 4 bases, and the junction held 17 bases outside the gene matches. Germline V gives CDR1 SGHTA, CDR2 FQGNSA.

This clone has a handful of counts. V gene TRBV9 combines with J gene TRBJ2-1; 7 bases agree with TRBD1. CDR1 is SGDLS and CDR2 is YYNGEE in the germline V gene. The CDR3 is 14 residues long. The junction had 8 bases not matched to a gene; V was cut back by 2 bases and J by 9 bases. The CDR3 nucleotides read TGTGCCAGCAGCGTCCTCCGGGACAGCCGTGAGCAGTTCTTC. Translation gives CASSVLRDSREQFF. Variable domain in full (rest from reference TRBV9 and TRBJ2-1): DSGVTQTPKHLITATGQRVTLRCSPRSGDLSVYWYQQSLDQGLQFLIQYYNGEERAKGNILERFSAQQFPDLHSELNLSSLELGDSALYFCASSVLRDSREQFFGPGTRLTVL.

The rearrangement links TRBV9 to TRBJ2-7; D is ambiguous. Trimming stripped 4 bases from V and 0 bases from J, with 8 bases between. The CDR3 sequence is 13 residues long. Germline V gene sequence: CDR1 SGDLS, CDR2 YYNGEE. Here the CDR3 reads CASSPRNSYEQYF. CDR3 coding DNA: TGTGCCAGCAGCCCCCGGAACTCCTACGAGCAGTACTTC.

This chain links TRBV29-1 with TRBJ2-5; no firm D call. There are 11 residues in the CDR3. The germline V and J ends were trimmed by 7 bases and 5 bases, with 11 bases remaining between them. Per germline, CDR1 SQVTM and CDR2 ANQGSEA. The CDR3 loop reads CSAINSETQYF. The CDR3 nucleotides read TGCAGCGCTATTAATTCGGAGACCCAGTACTTC. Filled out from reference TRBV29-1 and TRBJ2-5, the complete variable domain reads SAVISQKPSRDICQRGTSLTIQCQVDSQVTMMFWYRQQPGQSLTLIATANQGSEATYESGFVIDKFPISRPNLTFSTLTVSNMSPEDSSIYLCSAINSETQYFGPGTRLLVL.

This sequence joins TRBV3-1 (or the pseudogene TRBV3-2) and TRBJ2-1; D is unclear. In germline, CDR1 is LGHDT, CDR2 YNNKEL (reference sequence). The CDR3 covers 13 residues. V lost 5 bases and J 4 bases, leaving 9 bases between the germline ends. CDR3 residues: CASSDLGYNEQFF. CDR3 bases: TGTGCCAGCAGCGATCTCGGGTACAATGAGCAGTTCTTC.

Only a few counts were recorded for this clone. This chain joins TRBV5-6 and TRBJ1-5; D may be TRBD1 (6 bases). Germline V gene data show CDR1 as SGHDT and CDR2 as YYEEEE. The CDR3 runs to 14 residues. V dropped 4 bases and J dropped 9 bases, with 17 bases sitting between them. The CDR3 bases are TGTGCCAGCAGCCGCAGGACAGCCTCTGGGCCCCAGCATTTT. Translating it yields CASSRRTASGPQHF.

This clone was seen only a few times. CDR3 sequence reads: CASGLGGDSGNTIYF. In DNA form, the CDR3 reads TGTGCCAGCGGGCTGGGGGGGGACTCTGGAAACACCATATATTTT. The chain couples TRBV6-5 to TRBJ1-3, with D tentatively TRBD1 (5 bases). The germline gives CDR1 MNHEY, CDR2 SVGAGI. The ends were cut back, 8 bases at V and 0 bases at J, with 14 bases in the middle. The CDR3 extends over 15 amino acids.